The present TCR beta chain was sequenced within a study of blood T cell repertoires in COVID-19 (dated by TCRdb to the early 2020s). Study-level background: Samples from collaborators originated in the United States, Italy and Spain and spanned both the acute and convalescent phases of COVID-19. Deeply sampled blood TCRbeta repertoires from subjects exposed to, actively infected with, or recovered from COVID-19 were included in the dataset. HLA class I and class II types, where available, came from metadata supplied by the sample provider rather than from assay-based typing. The repertoires were released in a freely available public database intended as a resource for research on the immune response to SARS-CoV-2. The samples were drawn from two sources: the first 160 participants of the ongoing ImmuneRACE study, and over 1,000 subjects contributed by 6 global collaborators. Nearly every sample came with metadata listing a de-identified subject ID, COVID-19 status, age in years and sex. The material from the prospective study consisted of cDNA or gDNA derived from T cells, B-cell-depleted T cells, or PBMCs.

From a lookup of the germline V gene, CDR1 and CDR2 are SGHTA and FQGNSA. From the cysteine through the phenylalanine, the CDR3 covers 16 amino acids. The CDR3 DNA has 48 bases and is translated from base 1. V is pared back by 2 bases and J by 4 bases, with 17 bases lying between the germline termini. As to this clone: This receptor's antigen is unknown. The input lacks base qualities; no much larger clone sits a single base away.

The research as a whole found: How much clinical and demographic metadata was included differed by source and by participant, and the metadata was provided uncurated.

TCRbeta CDR3 regions were amplified from genomic DNA using the immunoSEQ Assay, a bias-controlled multiplex PCR. The study's own analysis went as follows. The number of nucleated cells in each sample was estimated from the amplification of reference gene primers within the assay. Sequence reads were collapsed and filtered to measure the absolute abundance of every unique TCRbeta CDR3 rearrangement. Productive Simpson clonality was computed per sample as the square root of Simpson's diversity index over productive rearrangements. Not all clones reach the TCRdb copy of this immuneACCESS table, which keeps in-frame sequences only. Checked studies attribute under half of the gap to unresolved V genes and leave the rest unexplained. The V and J calls and clone size were taken over from that table, and D and trimming were inferred from the DNA. The sample table records about 210,000 clones; 87% of these occur just once. The ten largest make up around 10% of the sample.

Participants in the prospective study were enrolled through a virtual design, were aged about 18 to 100 years, and lived in approximately 24 United States geographic areas. In the prospective study, cohorts were assigned on the basis of participant-reported clinical history obtained from a screening survey and a study questionnaire. In the prospective study, whole blood, serum and a nasopharyngeal or oropharyngeal swab were collected from each participant by mobile phlebotomists. Participants in the prospective study had the option to provide additional blood draws and questionnaires over a roughly 2-month period. Before DNA extraction, prospective study blood samples were shipped either frozen or at room temperature.

This TCR was recovered from a man in his late teens or twenties with acute COVID-19. The chain is assembled from TRBV7-2 and TRBJ1-1; TRBD1 is perhaps the D gene, given 6 matching bases. Material: PBMCs or T cells enriched from blood (not recorded which). The CDR3 corresponds to CASSLPGRGGSTEAFF. The nucleotides are TGTGCCAGCAGCTTACCCGGCAGGGGCGGGAGCACTGAAGCTTTCTTT.